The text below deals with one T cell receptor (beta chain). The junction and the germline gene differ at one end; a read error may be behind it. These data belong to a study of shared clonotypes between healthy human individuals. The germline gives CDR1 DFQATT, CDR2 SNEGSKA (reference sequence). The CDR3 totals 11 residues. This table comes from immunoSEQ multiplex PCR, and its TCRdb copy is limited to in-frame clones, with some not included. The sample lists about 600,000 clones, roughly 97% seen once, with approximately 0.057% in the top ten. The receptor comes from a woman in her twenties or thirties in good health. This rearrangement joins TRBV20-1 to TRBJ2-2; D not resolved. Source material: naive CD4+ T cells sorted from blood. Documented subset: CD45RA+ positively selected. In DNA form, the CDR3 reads TGCAGTGCTAGTCTCACCCGGGAGCTGTTTTTT. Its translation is CSASLTRELFF.